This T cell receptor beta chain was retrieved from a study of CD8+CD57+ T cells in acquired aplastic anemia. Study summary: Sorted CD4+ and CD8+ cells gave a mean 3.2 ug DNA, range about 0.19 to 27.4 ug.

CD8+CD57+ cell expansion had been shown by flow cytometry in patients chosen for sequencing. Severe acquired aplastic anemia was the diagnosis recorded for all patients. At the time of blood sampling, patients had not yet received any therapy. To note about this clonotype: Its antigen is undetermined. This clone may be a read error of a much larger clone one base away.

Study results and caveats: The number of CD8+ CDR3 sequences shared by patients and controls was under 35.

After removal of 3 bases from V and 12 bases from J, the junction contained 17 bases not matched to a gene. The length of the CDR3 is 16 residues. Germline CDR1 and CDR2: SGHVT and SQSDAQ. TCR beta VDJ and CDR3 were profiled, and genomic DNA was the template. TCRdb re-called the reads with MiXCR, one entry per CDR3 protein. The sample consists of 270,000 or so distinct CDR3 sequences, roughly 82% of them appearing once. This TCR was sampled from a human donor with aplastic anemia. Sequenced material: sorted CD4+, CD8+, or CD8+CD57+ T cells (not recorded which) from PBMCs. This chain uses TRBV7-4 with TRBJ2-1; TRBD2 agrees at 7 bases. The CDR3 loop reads CASSFTSAMSRSSQFF. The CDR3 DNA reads TGTGCCAGCAGCTTTACTAGCGCAATGAGCAGGTCTTCGCAGTTCTTC.